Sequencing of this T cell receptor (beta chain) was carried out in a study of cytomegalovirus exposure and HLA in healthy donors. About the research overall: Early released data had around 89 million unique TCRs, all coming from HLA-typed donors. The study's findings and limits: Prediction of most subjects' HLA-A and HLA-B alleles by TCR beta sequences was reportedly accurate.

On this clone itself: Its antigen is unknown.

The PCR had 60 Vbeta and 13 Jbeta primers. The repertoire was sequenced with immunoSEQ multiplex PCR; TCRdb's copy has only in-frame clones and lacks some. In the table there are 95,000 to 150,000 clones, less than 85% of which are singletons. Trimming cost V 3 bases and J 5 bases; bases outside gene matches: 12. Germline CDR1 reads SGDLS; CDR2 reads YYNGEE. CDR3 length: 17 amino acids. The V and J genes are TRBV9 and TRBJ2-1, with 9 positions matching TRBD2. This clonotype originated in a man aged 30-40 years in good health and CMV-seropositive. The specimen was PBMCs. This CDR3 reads CASSAPRSGGGDNEQFF. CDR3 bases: TGTGCCAGCAGCGCGCCCCGTAGCGGGGGTGGAGACAATGAGCAGTTCTTC.